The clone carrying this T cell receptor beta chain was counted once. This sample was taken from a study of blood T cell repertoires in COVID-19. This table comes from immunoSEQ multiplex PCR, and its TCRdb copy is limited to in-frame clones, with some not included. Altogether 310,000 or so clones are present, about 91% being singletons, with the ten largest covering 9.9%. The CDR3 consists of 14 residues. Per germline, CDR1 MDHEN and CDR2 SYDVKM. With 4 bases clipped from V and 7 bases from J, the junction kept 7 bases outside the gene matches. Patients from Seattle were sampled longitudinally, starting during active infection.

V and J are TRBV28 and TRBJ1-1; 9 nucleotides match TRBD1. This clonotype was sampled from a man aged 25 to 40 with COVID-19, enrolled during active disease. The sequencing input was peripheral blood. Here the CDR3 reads CASSSGQGPFEAFF. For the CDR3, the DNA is TGTGCCAGCAGTTCCGGACAGGGGCCCTTTGAAGCTTTCTTT.